What follows is one T cell receptor (beta chain) and its context. The antigen is unknown. One junction end does not reproduce the germline sequence, and a read error may be involved. There are 13 residues in the CDR3. Germline V CDR1 and CDR2: DFQATT, SNEGSKA (reference sequence). The data stem from a study of tumor and adjacent non-tumor tissue in lung cancer. Overall study context: Patients were aged about 30 to 80, ten or so men and roughly 5 women, stage I to III. Each sample yielded 3.5 million to 4.5 million productive TCRbeta reads on average.

RNA was extracted from bulk tissue without any cell sorting. Donors were chemotherapy-naive, newly diagnosed lung cancer surgical patients in China, August–late 2014. TCRbeta libraries were built with three rounds of nested PCR, modified from ARM-PCR. One entry per CDR3 protein results from TCRdb running MiXCR on the multiplex PCR reads. The sample lists 60,000 to 85,000 distinct CDR3 sequences; more than 70% were seen once. Findings and limits, study-wide: Top 100 clones took a larger repertoire share in normal lung.

The origin of this receptor is a man aged 55 to 69 with non-small cell lung cancer. The sequenced material came from lung tumor tissue. The rearrangement uses TRBV20-1 and TRBJ2-7, with D possibly TRBD2 on 5 matching bases. The CDR3 DNA sequence: TGTAGTGTTGGGCGTAGCGATACCTACGAGCAGTACTTC. This translates into CSVGRSDTYEQYF.